This is a list of T cell receptor beta chains from one sample in a study of shared clonotypes between healthy human individuals. Data came from immunoSEQ multiplex PCR; TCRdb stores just in-frame clones and leaves some out. In the table there are 2 million to 2.5 million clones, approximately 93% of which are singletons. The sequencing sample was made of naive CD4+ T cells from PBMCs. The receptors here all came from a man younger than 35 in good health. Some clones in this sample may be carry-over from other donors' samples. The CDR3 runs from the conserved cysteine through the conserved F or W. D genes are given only for firm matches. Clone size is given for some rows only: seen once, a few or many times, or a class if the clone is expanded.

v_gene	d_gene	j_gene	abundance	CDR3nt	CDR3aa
TRBV7-2	.	TRBJ2-1	.	TGTGCCAGCAGCTCAGACCTTCGGGAGCAGTTCTTC	CASSSDLREQFF
TRBV6-1	.	TRBJ1-1	.	TGTGCCAGCAGTACCCCAGCAATGGGCACTGAAGCTTTCTTT	CASSTPAMGTEAFF
TRBV7-2	.	TRBJ2-2	.	TGTGCCAGCCGGAGGACTACGAACACCGGGGAGCTGTTTTTT	CASRRTTNTGELFF
TRBV4-1	.	TRBJ2-2	.	TGCGCCAGCAGCCAAATTGTAATTCCCGCGAACACCGGGGAGCTGTTTTTT	CASSQIVIPANTGELFF
TRBV5-1	TRBD1	TRBJ2-3	.	TGCGCCAGCAGCTTGACCCGGACAGGGCAACTAGATACGCAGTATTTT	CASSLTRTGQLDTQYF
TRBV2	.	TRBJ1-5	once	TGTGCCAGCAGTGGCGGGACACCTAGCAATCAGCCCCAGCATTTT	CASSGGTPSNQPQHF
TRBV27	.	TRBJ2-3	.	TGTGCCAGCAGTGGCCTTAACACAGATACGCAGTATTTT	CASSGLNTDTQYF
TRBV6-5	TRBD1	TRBJ1-2	.	TGTGCCAGCAGAGTAAACAGGGGGCTGGGTTATGGCTACACCTTC	CASRVNRGLGYGYTF
TRBV28	.	TRBJ1-6	.	TGTGCCAGCATCACTCGCCGGGTGGGAAATTCACCCCTCCACTTT	CASITRRVGNSPLHF
TRBV5-1	.	TRBJ2-3	.	TGCGCCAGCAGCTTGAACCCTGGCGGAGCTAGCACAGATACGCAGTATTTT	CASSLNPGGASTDTQYF
TRBV29-1	TRBD1	TRBJ1-2	.	TGCAGCGTTGCGGGACAGGGGGCACAAGGCTACACCTTC	CSVAGQGAQGYTF
TRBV7-2	TRBD2	TRBJ2-1	.	TGTGCCAGCAGCTCTCTAACGGGGGGTGAGCAGTTCTTC	CASSSLTGGEQFF
TRBV5-5	.	TRBJ2-7	.	TGTGCCAGCAGCTTGTGGTCCTACGAGCAGTACTTC	CASSLWSYEQYF
TRBV7-3	.	TRBJ1-5	.	TGTGCCAGCAGCTTGGACAGCGATCAGCCCCAGCATTTT	CASSLDSDQPQHF
TRBV5-1	.	TRBJ1-2	.	TGCGCCAGCAGCTCCGACAGAGCTAACTATGGCTACACCTTC	CASSSDRANYGYTF
TRBV28	.	TRBJ2-7	.	TGTGCCAGCAGTTCTCCCGGGACCGAAGTTTACGAGCAGTACTTC	CASSSPGTEVYEQYF
TRBV18	.	TRBJ2-7	.	TGTGCCAGCTCACCTGGGGCAGGGGTCTACGAGCAGTACTTC	CASSPGAGVYEQYF
TRBV5-1	.	TRBJ1-5	.	TGCGCCAGCAGCTTGGATGGCGGGGAAAGTCAGCCCCAGCATTTT	CASSLDGGESQPQHF
TRBV6-1	.	TRBJ1-1	once	TGTGCCAGCAGTGGCAAGGGGCGGAACACTGAAGCTTTCTTT	CASSGKGRNTEAFF
TRBV7-3	.	TRBJ2-3	.	TGTGCCAGCAGCCCCTCAGGGAGGCCTGGCACAGATACGCAGTATTTT	CASSPSGRPGTDTQYF
TRBV6-6	.	TRBJ1-5	.	TGTGCCAGCAGCCCCGGACAAGGACCTAGGCCCCAGCATTTT	CASSPGQGPRPQHF
TRBV27	.	TRBJ1-5	.	TGTGCCAGCGGGGACACCTCCCGAGGAAACAATCAGCCCCAGCATTTT	CASGDTSRGNNQPQHF
TRBV5-4	TRBD1	TRBJ2-7	.	TGTGCCAGCAGCTTGCGGAAGGGGGCGAATGAGCAGTACTTC	CASSLRKGANEQYF
TRBV5-1	.	TRBJ2-7	.	TGCGCCAGCAGCTCCGGAGGGCGGACGGCCTACGAGCAGTACTTC	CASSSGGRTAYEQYF
TRBV4-1	TRBD2	TRBJ2-7	.	TGCGCCAGCAGACTCCTAGCGGGAGTCGTCTTTGGCGAGCAGTACTTC	CASRLLAGVVFGEQYF
TRBV11-1	TRBD1	TRBJ1-1	.	TGTGCCAGCAGCCCCGGGGCAGGGGGTGCTGAAGCTTTCTTT	CASSPGAGGAEAFF
TRBV9	TRBD1	TRBJ1-1	.	TGTGCCAGCTCCTTAGACAGGGCAACTGAAGCTTTCTTT	CASSLDRATEAFF
TRBV19	.	TRBJ2-4	.	TGTGCCAGTAGTACCCGGGGGCTAGCCAAAAACATTCAGTACTTC	CASSTRGLAKNIQYF